The present TCR beta chain was sequenced within a study of shared clonotypes between healthy human individuals. Regarding the study as a whole: Clonotype sharing among donors was expected to depend on sequencing depth.

The donor population consisted of healthy HIV-negative adults with no recent acute infections or vaccinations. Clones were sequenced by immunoSEQ multiplex PCR, and TCRdb holds only the in-frame ones, with some missing. This table has about 1.1 million clones, 78% appearing once. CDR1 and CDR2 from the germline V gene are SGHTA and FQGNSA. Trimming removed 5 bases from V and 2 bases from J, with 5 bases in between. The CDR3 spans 12 residues. This clone was counted a few times. As yet, its antigen is unknown. The sample carries other DNA sequences with the same CDR3. This chain uses TRBV7-2 with TRBJ2-3; no clear D gene. Sequenced input: memory CD4+ T cells from PBMCs. Subset specified: CD45RA-negative fraction. The TCR comes from a man aged 18 to 35 in good health. Some clones in this sample may be carry-over from other donors' samples. The CDR3 sequence is CASSPYTDTQYF. The DNA for the CDR3 is TGTGCCAGCAGCCCTTACACAGATACGCAGTATTTT.